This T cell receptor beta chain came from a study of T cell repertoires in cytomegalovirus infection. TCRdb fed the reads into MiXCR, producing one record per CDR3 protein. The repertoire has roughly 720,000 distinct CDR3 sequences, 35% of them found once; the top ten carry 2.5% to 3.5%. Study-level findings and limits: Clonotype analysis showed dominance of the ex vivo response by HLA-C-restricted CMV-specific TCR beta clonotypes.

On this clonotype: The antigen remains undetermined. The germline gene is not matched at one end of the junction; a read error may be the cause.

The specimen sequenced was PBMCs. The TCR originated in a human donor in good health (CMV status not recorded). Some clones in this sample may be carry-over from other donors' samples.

The CDR3 protein is CSRSYNRGTEAFF. The CDR3 DNA reads as TGTTCCAGAAGTTACAACAGGGGAACTGAAGCTTTCTTT. The rearrangement uses TRBV6-2 or TRBV6-3 and TRBJ1-1; 7 bases map to TRBD1. CDR1 is MNHEY, CDR2 SVGEGT, per germline. The CDR3 extends over 13 amino acids.